At least ten counts were recorded for the clone carrying this TCR beta chain. Time point given: newly diagnosed GD, antithyroid drugs for less than 3 months. Scientists built the TCR library using RNA that was extracted from PBMCs. A roughly 8.6-milliliter sample of peripheral blood was drawn into EDTA tubes. The germline CDR1 and CDR2 sequences are MNHNS and SASEGT. V gave up 8 bases and J gave up 4 bases, with 8 bases separating them. The CDR3 runs 11 residues. This sample was taken from a study of regulatory T cells in long-lasting Graves disease. Library construction for TCR beta used iRepertoire HTBI primers and Arm-PCR of CDR3 regions. TCRdb used MiXCR to reprocess the multiplex PCR reads, holding one entry per CDR3 protein. This table holds 400,000 to 550,000 distinct CDR3 sequences, about a sixth found once. The same sample was also studied in work on T cells in Graves' hyperthyroidism and ophthalmopathy. That work states: The definition of stable Graves' hyperthyroidism was no ophthalmopathy progression within 18 months.

This receptor was identified in a woman between 25 and 40 years old with Graves disease. The genes are TRBV6-1 and TRBJ1-1; D is ambiguous. Sequenced here: peripheral blood mononuclear cells (PBMCs), sampled at new diagnosis, from a patient treated with antithyroid drugs. The CDR3 DNA reads TGTGCCAGCCAAAGCAGCACTGAAGCTTTCTTT. This translates into CASQSSTEAFF.